Shown below are 4 T cell receptor beta chains from a single sample sequenced in a study of blood T cell repertoires in COVID-19. Method: immunoSEQ multiplex PCR; TCRdb's copy keeps in-frame clones and lacks some. The table includes about 300,000 clones, roughly 90% detected once. The material sequenced was peripheral blood. The receptors derive from a young woman with COVID-19, enrolled during active disease.

This chain joins TRBV7-2 and TRBJ1-2; 7 bases agree with TRBD1. CDR1 SGHTA and CDR2 FQGNSA come from the germline V gene. This CDR3 is 16 amino acids long. J was trimmed by 2 bases and V by 7 bases; bases with no gene match: 13. The CDR3 DNA follows: TGTGCCAGCACAGGGTTTAGGGACAGATACAACTATGGCTACACCTTC. It is translated as CASTGFRDRYNYGYTF.

The chain recombines TRBV7-8 with TRBJ1-3; D ambiguous. The CDR3 totals 13 residues. Germline assignment: CDR1 SGHVS and CDR2 FQNEAQ. V was trimmed by 3 bases and J by 3 bases, leaving 6 bases between them. The CDR3 is CASSFLDGNTIYF. The CDR3 DNA reads TGTGCCAGCAGCTTTTTAGATGGAAACACCATATATTTT.

This clone occurred a few times. The chain couples TRBV7-6 to TRBJ2-7; D may be TRBD2 (6 bases). Trimming shortened V by 6 bases and J by 4 bases, and 13 bases separated the two germline ends. The germline V gene encodes CDR1 SGHVS and CDR2 FNYEAQ. The CDR3 covers 13 residues. In DNA, the CDR3 is TGTGCCAGCAGTAGCGGCGCGGGGTACGAGCAGTACGTC. Protein: CASSSGAGYEQYV.

The chain couples TRBV24-1 to TRBJ1-2, with D perhaps TRBD1 (5 bases). Trimming took 2 bases from V and 8 from J, leaving 11 bases between them. Germline CDR1 KGHDR, CDR2 SFDVKD. The CDR3 sequence is 13 residues long. CDR3 amino acids: CATSDSQGWGYTF. CDR3 sequence (DNA): TGTGCCACCAGTGATTCCCAGGGTTGGGGCTACACCTTC.